Sequencing of this T cell receptor (beta chain) was carried out in a study of T cells in Graves' hyperthyroidism and ophthalmopathy. Graves' hyperthyroidism was deemed stable given no ophthalmopathy progression within 18 months. Amplification of TCR beta CDR3 regions used RNA as the template. The study used the HTBI primer set for a first-round RT-PCR of the TCR CDR3. TCRdb re-called the multiplex PCR reads with MiXCR, one entry per CDR3 protein. Seen here are 360,000 or so distinct CDR3 sequences, 15% to 20% observed once, and the top ten hold roughly 3.5%. V was cut by 4 bases and J by 4 bases, with 14 bases left in between. The CDR3 sequence is 16 residues long. Germline CDR1 MGHRA, CDR2 YSYEKL.

The source is a woman aged 18-29 years with Graves' hyperthyroidism. The specimen sequenced was blood. The chain employs TRBV4-1 and TRBJ1-6; possibly TRBD1 for D (6 bases). The chain's CDR3 is CASSRTDREYNSPLHF. CDR3 nucleotide sequence: TGCGCCAGCAGCCGCACGGACAGAGAATATAATTCACCCCTCCACTTT.